Listed below are T cell receptor beta chains from one sample, sequenced in a study of PD-1 blockade in classical Hodgkin lymphoma. The method was immunoSEQ multiplex PCR; TCRdb's version includes in-frame clones alone and lacks a portion of them. Of over 15,000 clones in the sample, roughly 75% are singletons; the top ten hold 2% to 2.5%. Material: CD4+ T cells from blood, obtained before the fourth cycle of nivolumab. These receptor sequences come from a human donor with classical Hodgkin lymphoma. The CDR3 runs from the conserved cysteine through the conserved F or W. The D gene is left open where the match is weak. Where a row states a size, it is once, few, many or the class of an expanded clone; other rows omit it.

D	size	V	length	J	DNA	CDR3
TRBD2	.	TRBV5-1	15	TRBJ2-3	TGCGCCAGCAGCTTGGTAGCGGGAGGATGGGATACGCAGTATTTT	CASSLVAGGWDTQYF
TRBD2	.	TRBV4-3	15	TRBJ2-2	TGCGCCAGCAGCCAGTGGGCGGGAGGCACCGGGGAGCTGTTTTTT	CASSQWAGGTGELFF
.	.	TRBV29-1	11	TRBJ1-2	TGCAGCGTTGACGACCCCAGGGTCCGCACCTTC	CSVDDPRVRTF
.	.	TRBV7-9	10	TRBJ2-2	TGTGCCAGCGGGCCCGGGGAGCTGTTTTTT	CASGPGELFF
TRBD2	few	TRBV18	20	TRBJ2-6	TGTGCCAGCTCACCACAGCGGGGAACGACAGACCGCTCTGGGGCCAACGTCCTGACTTTC	CASSPQRGTTDRSGANVLTF
.	once	TRBV6-5	15	TRBJ1-1	TGTGCCAGCAGTTTTCTAGGGGGGGGCCGGGGAGAAGCTTTCTTT	CASSFLGGGRGEAFF
.	few	TRBV2	13	TRBJ1-2	TGTGCCACCCCGCGGGGGTCGAGCTATGGCTACACCTTC	CATPRGSSYGYTF
TRBD2	.	TRBV4-1	17	TRBJ2-7	TGCGCCAGCAGCCAAGAGGCCGTACTAGCGGGAGTGGGAGAGCAGTACTTC	CASSQEAVLAGVGEQYF
TRBD2	.	TRBV19	14	TRBJ2-3	TGTGCCGCGAATCGGGGAGGGGCCGGAGATACGCAGTATTTT	CAANRGGAGDTQYF
.	.	TRBV5-1	16	TRBJ2-1	TGCGCCAGCAGCTTGGGGGGGCAGGGCGCCTACAATGAGCAGTTCTTC	CASSLGGQGAYNEQFF
TRBD1	.	TRBV6-5	15	TRBJ2-3	TGTGCCAGCAGCAGGGGGCAACCTCAGACAGATACGCAGTATTTT	CASSRGQPQTDTQYF
.	.	TRBV27	17	TRBJ1-5	TGTGCCAGCAGTTTGACTACACGGGGGAATGGCAATCAGCCCCAGCATTTT	CASSLTTRGNGNQPQHF
.	.	TRBV7-2	13	TRBJ1-1	TGTGCCAGCAGCAAACAGGGGAACACTGAAGCTTTCTTT	CASSKQGNTEAFF
.	.	TRBV5-1	13	TRBJ1-1	TGCGCCAGCAGCTTGTACAGGAACACTGAAGCTTTCTTT	CASSLYRNTEAFF
TRBD1	.	TRBV4-1	18	TRBJ2-5	TGCGCCAGCAGTTTCGAATGGAACAGGGGGAAAAATCAAGAGACCCAGTACTTC	CASSFEWNRGKNQETQYF
.	.	TRBV7-9	14	TRBJ1-4	TGTGCCAGCAGCTTAACCGGGAGAGGGCAGAAACTGTTTTTT	CASSLTGRGQKLFF
TRBD2	.	TRBV5-1	15	TRBJ2-3	TGCGCCAGCAGCTTCCAAGCGGGGAGCACAGATACGCAGTATTTT	CASSFQAGSTDTQYF
.	.	TRBV21-1	14	TRBJ2-7	TGTGCCAGCAGCACCCGGGACCAGACCTACGAGCAGTACTTC	CASSTRDQTYEQYF
TRBD2	.	TRBV5-4	17	TRBJ2-1	TGTGCCAGCAGCCCCCGCTCTACTAGCGGGCCTTACAATGAGCAGTTCTTC	CASSPRSTSGPYNEQFF
.	few	TRBV21-1	15	TRBJ2-4	TGTGCCAGCAGCAAAGTGGGACTAGCGGTACACATTCAGTACTTC	CASSKVGLAVHIQYF
.	.	TRBV5-1	16	TRBJ2-3	TGCGCCAGCAGCTTGCGCCCTGGGATGGGCACAGATACGCAGTATTTT	CASSLRPGMGTDTQYF
TRBD2	few	TRBV4-2	16	TRBJ2-5	TGTGCCAGCAGCCAAGCCGCTAGCGGGAACCAAGAGACCCAGTACTTC	CASSQAASGNQETQYF
TRBD2	.	TRBV12-5	17	TRBJ2-5	TGTGCTAGTGCTTTCTCGGGACTAGCGGGGGGGAAAGAGACCCAGTACTTC	CASAFSGLAGGKETQYF
TRBD2	.	TRBV19	16	TRBJ2-3	TGTGCCAGTAGTACCCCTAGCGGGGGGGCCGTAGATACGCAGTATTTT	CASSTPSGGAVDTQYF
.	few	TRBV7-2	14	TRBJ1-4	TGTGCCAGCAGTTTGGGACGGTATAATGAAAAACTGTTTTTT	CASSLGRYNEKLFF
.	.	TRBV11-2	11	TRBJ2-1	TGTGCCAGCAGCTTAACCCCTGAGCAGTTCTTC	CASSLTPEQFF
.	few	TRBV10-3	9	TRBJ1-2	TGTGCCATCGGGTCTGGCTACACCTTC	CAIGSGYTF
.	.	TRBV19	13	TRBJ2-2	TGTGCCAGTAGTATAAGAGGGTTCGGGGAGCTGTTTTTT	CASSIRGFGELFF
.	few	TRBV14	13	TRBJ1-3	TGTGCCAGCAGCCCCGCCTCTGGAAACACCATATATTTT	CASSPASGNTIYF
.	.	TRBV11-2	13	TRBJ2-1	TGTGCCAGCAGCTTAGGCGAGTCGGTAGGGCAGTTCTTC	CASSLGESVGQFF
.	few	TRBV10-2	14	TRBJ1-2	TGCGCCAGCTCTTCCTCTGGAGGGGGCTATGGCTACACCTTC	CASSSSGGGYGYTF
.	.	TRBV7-2	14	TRBJ1-1	TGTGCCAGCAGCCGGGGAGGGATGAACACTGAAGCTTTCTTT	CASSRGGMNTEAFF
TRBD1	.	TRBV19	16	TRBJ2-1	TGTGCCAGTAGTATAGACGGCAGGGGGATCTACAATGAGCAGTTCTTC	CASSIDGRGIYNEQFF
TRBD1	.	TRBV28	14	TRBJ1-2	TGTGCCAGCAGTGTGGACAGGCGCCGGGGTGGCTACACCTTC	CASSVDRRRGGYTF
.	.	TRBV10-3	14	TRBJ2-1	TGTGCCACCTCGTCCGGGACTCTGAGGGATGAGCAGTTCTTC	CATSSGTLRDEQFF
TRBD1	.	TRBV7-2	15	TRBJ2-1	TGTGCCAGCAGCTTTACAGGGGGCTCCTACAATGAGCAGTTCTTC	CASSFTGGSYNEQFF
.	few	TRBV6-5	12	TRBJ2-2	TGTGCCAGCAGTTACTCCGACGGGGAGCTGTTTTTT	CASSYSDGELFF
.	.	TRBV7-6	15	TRBJ1-4	TGTGCCAGCAGCTCTTCCGGGATCGCTAATGAAAAACTGTTTTTT	CASSSSGIANEKLFF
.	.	TRBV14	16	TRBJ2-5	TGTGCCAGCAGCCAAGGGTCGGGGAGAGGCCAAGAGACCCAGTACTTC	CASSQGSGRGQETQYF
TRBD2	.	TRBV5-5	18	TRBJ2-2	TGTGCCAGCAGCGTATCGGGACTAGCGGACGCGAACACCGGGGAGCTGTTTTTT	CASSVSGLADANTGELFF
.	.	TRBV6-5	11	TRBJ2-7	TGTGCCAGCAGTAACACATACGAGCAGTACTTC	CASSNTYEQYF
.	few	TRBV6-5	14	TRBJ1-6	TGTGCCAGCAGACAGGGCACCTATAATTCACCCCTCCACTTT	CASRQGTYNSPLHF
TRBD1	few	TRBV11-3	12	TRBJ1-1	TGTGCCAGCAGGGGACAGGACACTGAAGCTTTCTTT	CASRGQDTEAFF
.	.	TRBV6-5	13	TRBJ1-5	TGTGCCAGCAGTGGGGTCTCGAATCAGCCCCAGCATTTT	CASSGVSNQPQHF
.	.	TRBV4-1	15	TRBJ2-2	TGCGCCAGCAGCCAAGATCCTACTGACACCGGGGAGCTGTTTTTT	CASSQDPTDTGELFF
.	.	TRBV7-2	15	TRBJ2-5	TGTGCCAGCAGCTTAGGGATAGTGGCTGTGGAGACCCAGTACTTC	CASSLGIVAVETQYF
.	.	TRBV7-2	17	TRBJ2-3	TGTGCCAGCAGCTCCGCATACAGGGACTTTAGCACAGATACGCAGTATTTT	CASSSAYRDFSTDTQYF
TRBD1	.	TRBV11-2	13	TRBJ1-2	TGTGCCAGCAGCCTTGACAGGGGCTATGGCTACACCTTC	CASSLDRGYGYTF
.	.	TRBV5-1	11	TRBJ2-3	TGCGCCAGCAGCTTGGAAGATACGCAGTATTTT	CASSLEDTQYF
.	few	TRBV6-5	13	TRBJ1-2	TGTGCGACAGGCCCAGCCTTGGTATATGGCTACACCTTC	CATGPALVYGYTF
TRBD2	.	TRBV6-5	14	TRBJ2-6	TGTGCCAGCAGACGGGGGGGCGGGGCCAACGTCCTGACTTTC	CASRRGGGANVLTF